This TCR beta chain emerged from a study of T cell repertoires in aging, cancer and after chemotherapy. Regarding the study as a whole: Hematological cancer patients had lymphoid organ infiltration that may impair thymic emigration or T cell expansion.

A mixed TRB-A/B primer pool amplified rearranged TRB by multiplex touch-down PCR. TCRdb independently ran MiXCR on the multiplex PCR reads; one entry per CDR3 protein. The sample contains under 5,500 distinct CDR3 sequences, about 33% of which appear only once. Amplification of TCR beta used genomic DNA extracted from peripheral blood. Germline values: CDR1 SGHNT, CDR2 YYREEE (reference sequence). This CDR3 region has 15 residues. V lost 0 bases, J lost 3 bases, and 7 bases lay in between. This clonotype qualifies as medium-sized. Its antigen is as yet unknown. The chain carries TRBV5-4 and TRBJ2-6; tentative D call: TRBD1 (6 bases). The receptor's source is a human donor with a blood cancer. Sequencing used blood. CDR3 DNA: TGTGCCAGCAGCTTGGTAGGGGGTGGGGCCAACGTCCTGACTTTC. This codes for CASSLVGGGANVLTF.